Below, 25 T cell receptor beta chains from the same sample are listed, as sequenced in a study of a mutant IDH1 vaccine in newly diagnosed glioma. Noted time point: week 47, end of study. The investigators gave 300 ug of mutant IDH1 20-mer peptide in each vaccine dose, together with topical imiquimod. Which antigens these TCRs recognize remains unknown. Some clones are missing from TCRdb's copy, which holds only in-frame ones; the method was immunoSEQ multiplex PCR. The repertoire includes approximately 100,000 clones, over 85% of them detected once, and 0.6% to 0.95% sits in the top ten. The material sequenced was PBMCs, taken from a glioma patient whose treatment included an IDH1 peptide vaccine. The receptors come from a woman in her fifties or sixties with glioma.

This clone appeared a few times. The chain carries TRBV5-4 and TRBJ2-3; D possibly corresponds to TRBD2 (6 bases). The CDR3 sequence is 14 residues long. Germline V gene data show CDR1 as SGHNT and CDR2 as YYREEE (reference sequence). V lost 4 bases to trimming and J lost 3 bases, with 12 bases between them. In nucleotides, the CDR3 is TGTGCCAGCAGCGCCGCCGGGGGAACAGATACGCAGTATTTT. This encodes CASSAAGGTDTQYF.

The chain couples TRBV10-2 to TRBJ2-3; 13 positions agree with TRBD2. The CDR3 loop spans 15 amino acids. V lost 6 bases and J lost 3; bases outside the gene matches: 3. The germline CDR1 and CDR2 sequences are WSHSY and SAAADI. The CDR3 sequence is CASSRTSGGTDTQYF. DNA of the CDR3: TGCGCCAGCAGCCGGACTAGCGGGGGTACAGATACGCAGTATTTT.

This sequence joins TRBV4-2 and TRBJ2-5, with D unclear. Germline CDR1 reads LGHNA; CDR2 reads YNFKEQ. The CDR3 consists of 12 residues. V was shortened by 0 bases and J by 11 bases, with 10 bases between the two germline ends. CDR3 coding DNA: TGTGCCAGCAGCCAAGATAGGCGTTTGCAGTACTTC. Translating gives CASSQDRRLQYF.

The CDR3 DNA reads as TGTGCCAGCAGGGGCCGAGGGTCGCCCACAGATACGCAGTATTTT. Translating it yields CASRGRGSPTDTQYF. V and J are TRBV6-4 and TRBJ2-3, with D possibly TRBD2 on 5 matching bases. Germline CDR1 reads MRHNA; CDR2 reads SNTAGT. CDR3 size: 15 residues. The ends were cut back, 6 bases at V and 2 bases at J, with 15 bases in the middle.

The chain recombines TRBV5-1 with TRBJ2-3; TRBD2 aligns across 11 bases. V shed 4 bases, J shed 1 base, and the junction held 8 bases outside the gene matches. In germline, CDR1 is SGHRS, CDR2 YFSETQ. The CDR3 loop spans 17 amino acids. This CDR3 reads CASSLSGLAGRTDTQYF. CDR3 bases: TGCGCCAGCAGCCTTTCCGGACTAGCGGGCCGCACAGATACGCAGTATTTT.

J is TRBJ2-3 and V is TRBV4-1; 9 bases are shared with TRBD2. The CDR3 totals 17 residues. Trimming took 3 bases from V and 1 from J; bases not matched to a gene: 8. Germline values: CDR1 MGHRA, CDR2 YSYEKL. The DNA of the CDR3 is TGCGCCAGCAGCCAGGGGGGAGCGGGAGGAGGCACAGATACGCAGTATTTT. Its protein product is CASSQGGAGGGTDTQYF.

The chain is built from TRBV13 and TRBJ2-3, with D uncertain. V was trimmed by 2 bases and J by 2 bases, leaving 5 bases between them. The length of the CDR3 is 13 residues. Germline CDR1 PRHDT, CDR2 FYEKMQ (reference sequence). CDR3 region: CASSLSFTDTQYF. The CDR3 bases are TGTGCCAGCAGCTTAAGTTTCACAGATACGCAGTATTTT. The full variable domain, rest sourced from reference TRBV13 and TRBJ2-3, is AAGVIQSPRHLIKEKRETATLKCYPIPRHDTVYWYQQGPGQDPQFLISFYEKMQSDKGSIPDRFSAQQFSDYHSELNMSSLELGDSALYFCASSLSFTDTQYFGPGTRLTVL.

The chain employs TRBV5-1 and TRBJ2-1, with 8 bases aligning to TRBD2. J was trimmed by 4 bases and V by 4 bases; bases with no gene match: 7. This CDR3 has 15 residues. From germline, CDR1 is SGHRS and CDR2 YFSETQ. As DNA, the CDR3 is TGCGCCAGCAGCATTAGCGGGGTTACTTACAATGAGCAGTTCTTC. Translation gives CASSISGVTYNEQFF.

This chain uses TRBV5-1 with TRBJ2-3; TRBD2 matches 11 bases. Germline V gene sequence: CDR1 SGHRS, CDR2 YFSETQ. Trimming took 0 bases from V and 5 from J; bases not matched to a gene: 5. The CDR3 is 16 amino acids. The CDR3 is CASSLALAGAGDTQYF. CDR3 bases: TGCGCCAGCAGCTTGGCACTAGCGGGAGCGGGAGATACGCAGTATTTT.

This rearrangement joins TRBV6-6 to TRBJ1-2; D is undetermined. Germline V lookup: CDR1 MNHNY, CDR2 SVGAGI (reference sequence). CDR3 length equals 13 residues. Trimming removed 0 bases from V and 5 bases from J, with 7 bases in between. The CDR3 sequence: CASSYSRVYGYTF. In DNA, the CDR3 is TGTGCCAGCAGTTACTCAAGGGTTTATGGCTACACCTTC.

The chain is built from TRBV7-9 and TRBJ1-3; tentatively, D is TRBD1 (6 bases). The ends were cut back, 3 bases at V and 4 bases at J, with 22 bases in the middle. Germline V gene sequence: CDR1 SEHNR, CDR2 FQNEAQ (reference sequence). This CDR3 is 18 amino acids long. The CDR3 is CASSFNLAQGISGNTIYF. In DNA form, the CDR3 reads TGTGCCAGCAGCTTCAACTTGGCACAGGGTATATCGGGAAACACCATATATTTT.

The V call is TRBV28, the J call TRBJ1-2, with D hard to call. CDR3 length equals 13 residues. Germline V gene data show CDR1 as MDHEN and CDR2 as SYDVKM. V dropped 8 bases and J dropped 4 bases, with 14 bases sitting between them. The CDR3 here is CASSSRAAYGYTF. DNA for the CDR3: TGTGCCAGCTCCTCAAGGGCAGCCTATGGCTACACCTTC.

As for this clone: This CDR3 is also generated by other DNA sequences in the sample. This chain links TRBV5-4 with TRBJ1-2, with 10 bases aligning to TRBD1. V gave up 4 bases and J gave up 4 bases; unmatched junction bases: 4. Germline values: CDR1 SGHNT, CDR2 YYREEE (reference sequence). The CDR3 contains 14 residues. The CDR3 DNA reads TGTGCCAGCAGCCTCAGGACAGGGGGCTATGGCTACACCTTC. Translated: CASSLRTGGYGYTF.

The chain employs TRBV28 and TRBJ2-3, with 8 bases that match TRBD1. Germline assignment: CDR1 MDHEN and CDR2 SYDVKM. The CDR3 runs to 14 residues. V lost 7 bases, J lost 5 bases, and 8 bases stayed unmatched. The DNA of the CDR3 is TGTGCCAGCATTGACAGGGGCTCACGAGATACGCAGTATTTT. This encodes CASIDRGSRDTQYF.

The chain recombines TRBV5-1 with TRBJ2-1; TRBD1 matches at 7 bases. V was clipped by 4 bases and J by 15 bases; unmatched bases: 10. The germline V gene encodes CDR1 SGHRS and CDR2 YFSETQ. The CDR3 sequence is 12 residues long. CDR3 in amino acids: CASSEPTGIPFF. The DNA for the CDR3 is TGCGCCAGCAGCGAACCGACAGGGATTCCGTTCTTC.

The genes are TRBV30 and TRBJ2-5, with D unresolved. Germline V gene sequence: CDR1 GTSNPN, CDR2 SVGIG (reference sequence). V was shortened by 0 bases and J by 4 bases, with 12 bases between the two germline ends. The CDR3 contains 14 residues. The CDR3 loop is CAWSVPSFGETQYF. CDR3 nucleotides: TGTGCCTGGAGTGTACCGTCATTTGGAGAGACCCAGTACTTC.

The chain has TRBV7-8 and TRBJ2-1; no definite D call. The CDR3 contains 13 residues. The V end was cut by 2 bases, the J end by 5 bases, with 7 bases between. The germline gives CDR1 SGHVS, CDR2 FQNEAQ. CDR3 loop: CASSLIIDNEQFF. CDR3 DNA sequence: TGTGCCAGCAGCTTAATAATCGACAATGAGCAGTTCTTC.

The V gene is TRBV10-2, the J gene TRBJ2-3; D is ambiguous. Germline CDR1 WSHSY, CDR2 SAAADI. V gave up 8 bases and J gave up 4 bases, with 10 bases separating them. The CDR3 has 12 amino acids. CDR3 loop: CASRPAADTQYF. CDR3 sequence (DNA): TGCGCCAGCCGGCCGGCCGCAGATACGCAGTATTTT.

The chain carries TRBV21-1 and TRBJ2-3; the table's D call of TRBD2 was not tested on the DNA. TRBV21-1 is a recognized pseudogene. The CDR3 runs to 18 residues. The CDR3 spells CASISLAGGPMSTDTQYF. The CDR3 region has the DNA TGTGCCAGCATATCGCTAGCGGGAGGGCCTATGAGCACAGATACGCAGTATTTT.

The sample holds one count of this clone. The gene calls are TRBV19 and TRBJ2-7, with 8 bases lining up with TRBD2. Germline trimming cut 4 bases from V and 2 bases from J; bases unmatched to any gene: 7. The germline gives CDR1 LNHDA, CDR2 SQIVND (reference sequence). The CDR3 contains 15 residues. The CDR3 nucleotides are TGTGCCAGTAGTACCCTGAGCGGGGGCCCCTACGAGCAGTACTTC. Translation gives CASSTLSGGPYEQYF.

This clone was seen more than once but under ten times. The CDR3 nucleotides are TGTGCCAGTAGTCCTACCAGGGATAGCGGTGAAAAACTGTTTTTT. This translates into CASSPTRDSGEKLFF. The chain uses TRBV19 and TRBJ1-4; weak D call: TRBD1 (5 bases). CDR1 LNHDA and CDR2 SQIVND come from the germline V gene (reference sequence). V was trimmed by 5 bases and J by 7 bases, leaving 17 bases between them. The CDR3 extends over 15 amino acids.

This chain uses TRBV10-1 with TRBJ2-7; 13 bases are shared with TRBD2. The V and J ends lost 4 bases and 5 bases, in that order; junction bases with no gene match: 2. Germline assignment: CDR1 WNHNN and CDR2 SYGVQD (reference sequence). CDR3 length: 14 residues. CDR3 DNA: TGCGCCAGCAGTGGGGGGACTAGCGGGAACGAGCAGTACTTC. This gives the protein CASSGGTSGNEQYF.

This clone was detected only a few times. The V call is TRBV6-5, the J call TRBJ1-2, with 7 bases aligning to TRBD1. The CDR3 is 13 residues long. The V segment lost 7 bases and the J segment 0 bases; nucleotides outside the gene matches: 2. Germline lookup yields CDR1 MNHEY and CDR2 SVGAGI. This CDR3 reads CASTGTANYGYTF. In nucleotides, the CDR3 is TGTGCCAGCACCGGGACAGCTAACTATGGCTACACCTTC.

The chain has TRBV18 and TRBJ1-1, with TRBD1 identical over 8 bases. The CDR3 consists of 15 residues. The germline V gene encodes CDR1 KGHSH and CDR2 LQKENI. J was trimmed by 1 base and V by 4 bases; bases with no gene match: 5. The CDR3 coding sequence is TGTGCCAGCTCACGAACCGGGACAGGGAACACTGAAGCTTTCTTT. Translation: CASSRTGTGNTEAFF.

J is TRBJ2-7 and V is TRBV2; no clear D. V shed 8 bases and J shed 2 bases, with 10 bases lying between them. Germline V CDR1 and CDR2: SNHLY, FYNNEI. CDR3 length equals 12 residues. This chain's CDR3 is CASGRNPYEQYF. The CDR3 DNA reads TGTGCCAGCGGCAGGAACCCCTACGAGCAGTACTTC.